These T cell receptor beta chains were read from a single sample in a study of T-cell reconstitution after alpha-beta-depleted transplantation in children. TCRdb itself ran the PCR reads through MiXCR, one entry per CDR3 protein. The data hold about 48,000 distinct CDR3 sequences, with roughly 5% observed a single time. Sample: PBMCs, mostly from graft donor cells, taken 60 days after TCRalphabeta/CD19-depleted stem cell transplant. The receptors come from a female patient younger than 10 who had a stem cell transplant for aplastic anemia, so the T cells may come from the graft donor. Both conserved end residues are part of each CDR3. Each record gives: J gene, D gene, V gene, clone size, CDR3 DNA, CDR3 protein. D genes are given only for firm matches. Clone size is shown for a subset of rows, as once, few, many or a class of expanded clone.

>TRBJ2-7|TRBD2|TRBV13|many
TGTGCCAGCAGAAAAAGCGGAGCGGGAACTTACGAGCAGTACTTC
CASRKSGAGTYEQYF
>TRBJ1-5|-|TRBV12-3/TRBV12-4|many
TGTGCCAGCAGCTTATTTTGGGCCCCTACGGTGGGAAGCAATCAGCCCCAGCATTTT
CASSLFWAPTVGSNQPQHF
>TRBJ2-2|TRBD2|TRBV15|many
TGTGCCACCAGCATTCTGGGACTAGCGGGGGGGCCAACCCGTGGCACCGGGGAGCTGTTTTTT
CATSILGLAGGPTRGTGELFF
>TRBJ1-1|-|TRBV10-3|many
TGTGCCATCAGTCCCGTGGGGGGCGGGCGCACTGAAGCTTTCTTT
CAISPVGGGRTEAFF
>TRBJ1-5|TRBD1|TRBV5-6|many
TGTGCCAGCAGCCGCAGGGGGCGCGATCAGCCCCAGCATTTT
CASSRRGRDQPQHF
>TRBJ2-5|-|TRBV7-8|many
TGTGCCAGCAGCTTAGAAACCGGGAAGGAGACCCAGTACTTC
CASSLETGKETQYF
>TRBJ2-1|-|TRBV20-1|many
TGCAGCGCGATGGGGGAGGAGCAGTTCTTC
CSAMGEEQFF
>TRBJ2-3|TRBD2|TRBV10-3|many
TGTGCCATCAAGCAGCGACTAGCGGGAATTGTCGCAGATACGCAGTATTTT
CAIKQRLAGIVADTQYF
>TRBJ2-7|-|TRBV5-6|many
TGTGCCAGCAGCTTACTGGACATCATCTACGAGCAGTACTTC
CASSLLDIIYEQYF
>TRBJ2-3|-|TRBV28|many
TGTGCCAGCAAAGGGTATACGCAGTATTTT
CASKGYTQYF
>TRBJ2-5|-|TRBV2|many
TGTGCCAGCAGTACCGATTGGAGGGAGACCCAGTACTTC
CASSTDWRETQYF
>TRBJ2-6|-|TRBV20-1|many
TGCAGTGCTAGCGCCTCCTCTGGGGCCAACGTCCTGACTTTC
CSASASSGANVLTF
>TRBJ2-7|-|TRBV11-1|many
TGTGCCAGCAGCTCGAGAGACCTCTCCTACGAGCAGTACTTC
CASSSRDLSYEQYF
>TRBJ2-1|TRBD2|TRBV7-2|many
TGTGCCAGCAGCTTAGATGGCGGGGGGCCCTCCTACAATGAGCAGTTCTTC
CASSLDGGGPSYNEQFF
>TRBJ2-5|-|TRBV7-9|many
TGTGCCAGCAGCTTTAGCCGGAGAGGGCAAGAGACCCAGTACTTC
CASSFSRRGQETQYF
>TRBJ2-3|-|TRBV5-1|many
TGCGCCAGCAGCTCCCTAACCCAGGAGACAGATACGCAGTATTTT
CASSSLTQETDTQYF
>TRBJ2-5|TRBD2|TRBV12-3/TRBV12-4|many
TGTGCCAGCACCATTAGGGCGGGGGGGGAGACCCAGTACTTC
CASTIRAGGETQYF
>TRBJ2-1|-|TRBV30|-
TGTGCCTGGGGGAGTTTCAATGAGCTGTTCTTC
CAWGSFNELFF
>TRBJ2-5|-|TRBV21-1|many
TGTGCCAGCAGCAAGGGGGCGCCCCAAGAGACCCAGTACTTC
CASSKGAPQETQYF
>TRBJ2-3|-|TRBV10-3|many
TGTGCCATCAGTGAGTCAGGGGTCGGGAGTAGTGTTCCGGATACGCAGTATTTT
CAISESGVGSSVPDTQYF
>TRBJ2-1|TRBD1|TRBV12-3/TRBV12-4|many
TGTGCCAGCAGCCCGGGCCAGGGACAGGGCCCCTACAATGAGCAGTTCTTC
CASSPGQGQGPYNEQFF
>TRBJ1-1|TRBD1|TRBV7-9|many
TGTGCCAGCAGCTTAGCGGGACAGGGGGCTGAAGCTTTCTTT
CASSLAGQGAEAFF
>TRBJ2-5|TRBD2|TRBV5-1|many
TGCGCCAGCAGTGGGGGGGATGAGACCCAGTACTTC
CASSGGDETQYF
>TRBJ1-4|-|TRBV28|many
TGTGCCAGCAGTTTATGGGGGGAAAAACTGTTTTTT
CASSLWGEKLFF
>TRBJ2-7|TRBD1|TRBV12-3/TRBV12-4|few
TGTGCCAGCAGTTTAAGGCGGGACAGGGAAAACTACGAGCAGTACTTC
CASSLRRDRENYEQYF